This T cell receptor (beta chain) stems from a study of T cell repertoires in cytomegalovirus infection. Study-wide background: The study used recently identified HLA-C-restricted and well-studied HLA-B-restricted CMV epitopes. It can be stated that public TCR beta signatures indicated CMV infection as well as a matching HLA type.

Study-wide findings and caveats: HLA-C-restricted CMV clonotypes gave the most frequent clonotype in two of eight donors. Identification of carriers of CMV plus the relevant HLA was performed using cumulative public TCR beta family frequency.

TCRdb called the reads again in MiXCR, with one record for every CDR3 protein. The repertoire consists of hundreds of thousands of distinct CDR3 sequences, with under 35% occurring once and the leading ten covering roughly 20%. Only a few counts were recorded for this clonotype. What it recognizes is unknown. V was shortened by 4 bases and J by 4 bases, with 13 bases between the two germline ends. From germline, CDR1 is LNHDA and CDR2 SQIVND (reference sequence). The CDR3 is 14 residues long. The sample consisted of cultured PBMCs, taken from culture after CMV antigen stimulation. The V call is TRBV19, the J call TRBJ2-5; a weak D match, TRBD1 (6 bases). The TCR originated in a human donor in good health (CMV status not recorded). Some clones in this sample may be carry-over from other donors' samples. In DNA, the CDR3 is TGTGCCAGTAGTAGTTATGGACAGACAGAGACCCAGTACTTC. Amino acids: CASSSYGQTETQYF. Complete variable domain (other parts from reference TRBV19 and TRBJ2-5): DGGITQSPKYLFRKEGQNVTLSCEQNLNHDAMYWYRQDPGQGLRLIYYSQIVNDFQKGDIAEGYSVSREKKESFPLTVTSAQKNPTAFYLCASSSYGQTETQYFGPGTRLLVL.